Below, 8 T cell receptor beta chains from the same sample are listed, as sequenced in a study of spatial heterogeneity in lung cancer. Time point defined: sample taken at primary tumor resection. Material for sequencing was whole RNA from tumor, nontumor lung or frozen PBMC, left unsorted. TCRdb passed the 5' RACE reads through MiXCR, listing each CDR3 protein once. The sample consists of about 52,000 distinct CDR3 sequences, roughly 7% of them appearing once. This specimen consisted of PBMCs, obtained at surgery. Receptors were obtained from a female donor with early-stage non-small cell lung cancer.

This clonotype was recorded many times. This rearrangement joins TRBV28 to TRBJ1-4; D is perhaps TRBD1 (5 bases). Germline V gene data show CDR1 as MDHEN and CDR2 as SYDVKM. Trimming removed 11 bases from V and 0 bases from J, with 7 bases in between. CDR3 length: 12 amino acids. CDR3 region: CAGGATNEKLFF. DNA for the CDR3: TGTGCCGGGGGAGCAACTAATGAAAAACTGTTTTTT.

This chain connects TRBV20-1 to TRBJ2-3; D uncertain. There are 13 residues in the CDR3. The germline V and J ends were trimmed by 6 bases and 4 bases, with 14 bases remaining between them. CDR1 is DFQATT and CDR2 is SNEGSKA in the germline V gene (reference sequence). The CDR3 sequence: CSAQKAYPDTQYF. CDR3 nucleotides: TGCAGTGCCCAAAAAGCTTATCCAGATACGCAGTATTTT.

Worth noting for this clonotype: This sequence may be a read error, since a much larger clone differs from it by one base. The V and J genes are TRBV20-1 and TRBJ1-5, with D perhaps TRBD1 (6 bases). The CDR3 runs to 11 residues. The germline V and J ends were trimmed by 7 bases and 7 bases, with 11 bases remaining between them. CDR1 and CDR2 (germline): DFQATT, SNEGSKA (reference sequence). In nucleotides, the CDR3 is TGCAGTGTGGGGGGCACACAGCCCCAGCATTTT. Translating gives CSVGGTQPQHF.

This clonotype was seen repeatedly, ten times or more. The chain combines TRBV7-6 with TRBJ2-7, with D possibly matching TRBD2 (5 bases). CDR1 is SGHVS and CDR2 is FNYEAQ in the germline V gene. Trimming pared 5 bases from V and 3 bases from J, leaving 11 bases between. CDR3 length: 13 amino acids. This CDR3 is CASSAGPNYEQYF. The CDR3 DNA is TGTGCCAGCAGCGCGGGTCCTAACTACGAGCAGTACTTC.

This clonotype was recorded a few times. The chain uses TRBV2 and TRBJ2-5; perhaps TRBD2 as D (7 bases). Trimming took off 6 bases at V and 2 bases at J, with 16 bases between the two ends. The CDR3 totals 15 residues. Germline V gives CDR1 SNHLY, CDR2 FYNNEI. For the CDR3, the DNA is TGTGCCAGCAGCGGGGCGGGGGCAGCTCAAGAGACCCAGTACTTC. Its translation: CASSGAGAAQETQYF. Together with reference TRBV2 and TRBJ2-5, the CDR3 gives the full variable domain: EPEVTQTPSHQVTQMGQEVILRCVPISNHLYFYWYRQILGQKVEFLVSFYNNEISEKSEIFDDQFSVERPDGSNFTLKIRSTKLEDSAMYFCASSGAGAAQETQYFGPGTRLLVL.

The chain recombines TRBV5-6 with TRBJ2-3; no reliable D call. Germline CDR1 and CDR2: SGHDT and YYEEEE. Trimming stripped 2 bases from V and 2 bases from J, with 6 bases between. The CDR3 sequence is 13 residues long. The CDR3 nucleotides are TGTGCCAGCAGCTTAGTCGTCACAGATACGCAGTATTTT. Residues: CASSLVVTDTQYF. Full variable domain (remainder filled in from reference TRBV5-6 and TRBJ2-3): DAGVTQSPTHLIKTRGQQVTLRCSPKSGHDTVSWYQQALGQGPQFIFQYYEEEERQRGNFPDRFSGHQFPNYSSELNVNALLLGDSALYLCASSLVVTDTQYFGPGTRLTVL.

As to this clonotype: A much bigger clone sits one base away, suggesting this may be a read error. J is TRBJ1-2 and V is TRBV5-1; 12 bases align to TRBD1. This CDR3 is built from 17 residues. The germline V gene has CDR1 SGHRS and CDR2 YFSETQ. The CDR3 nucleotides read TGCGTCAGCAGCATCCGTCCCGGGACAGGGGGCTTGGATGGCTACACCTTC. Protein sequence: CVSSIRPGTGGLDGYTF. Together with reference TRBV5-1 and TRBJ1-2, the CDR3 gives the full variable domain: KAGVTQTPRYLIKTRGQQVTLSCSPISGHRSVSWYQQTPGQGLQFLFEYFSETQRNKGNFPGRFSGRQFSNSRSEMNVSTLELGDSALYLCVSSIRPGTGGLDGYTFGSGTRLTVV.

This clonotype came up many times. V gene TRBV20-1 combines with J gene TRBJ1-2, with TRBD1 matching 9 bases. The CDR3 is made up of 15 amino acids. The ends lost 0 bases at V and 5 bases at J; junction bases unmatched: 7. Per germline, CDR1 DFQATT and CDR2 SNEGSKA (reference sequence). CDR3 coding DNA: TGCAGTGCTAGAGATCTGGACAGGGGAGGGTATGGCTACACCTTC. This codes for CSARDLDRGGYGYTF.